This T cell receptor beta chain was identified during a study of siplizumab effects on memory and regulatory T cells. The authors kept the mixed lymphocyte reaction cells in coculture at 37°C for six to seven days. The study's findings and limits: A mean of around 69% of mappable alloreactive CD4+ clones were Treg-derived with siplizumab, compared with about 30% in controls.

About this clone itself: As yet, its antigen is unknown.

Assay: immunoSEQ multiplex PCR; the TCRdb copy retains only in-frame clones and omits some. The repertoire holds about 10,000 clones, 40% seen once, with 8.5% to 9% in the top ten. Trimming stripped 4 bases from V and 1 base from J, with 15 bases between. Germline lookup yields CDR1 LGHNA and CDR2 YNFKEQ. CDR3 size: 16 residues. The sequencing sample was made of CFSE-low (dividing) CD4+ T cells sorted from an allogeneic mixed lymphocyte reaction. The chain combines TRBV4-2 with TRBJ2-3, with a tentative D call TRBD2 (7 bases). This clonotype originated in a human donor in good health; the cells came from an allogeneic mixed lymphocyte reaction. CDR3 region: CASSRGGGGGTDTQYF. CDR3 in DNA: TGTGCCAGCAGCCGCGGAGGGGGGGGAGGCACAGATACGCAGTATTTT.